The 7 T cell receptor beta chains given below trace back to one sample, sequenced in a study of CD8 T cells in ankylosing spondylitis. TCRdb independently ran MiXCR on the 5' RACE reads; one entry per CDR3 protein. This table holds about 240,000 distinct CDR3 sequences, around 7.8% found once. The sequenced sample consisted of blood, either unsorted or a sorted T cell fraction (not recorded which). The receptor source for this set is a male donor with ankylosing spondylitis or in good health (not recorded which).

The V gene is TRBV7-3, the J gene TRBJ2-1; no clear D gene. CDR3 size: 13 residues. Germline assignment: CDR1 SGHTA and CDR2 FQGTGA. Trimming cost V 3 bases and J 6 bases, with 9 bases left between them. The CDR3 DNA reads TGTGCCAGCAGCTTCGATGTCCCCAATGAGCAGTTCTTC. Translating it yields CASSFDVPNEQFF.

This clonotype was observed at least ten times. CDR3 amino acids: CASSGGRISYNSPLHF. The CDR3 coding sequence is TGTGCCAGCAGCGGAGGACGTATCTCCTATAATTCACCCCTCCACTTT. The chain combines TRBV7-2 with TRBJ1-6; D is undetermined. CDR3 length equals 16 residues. V lost 5 bases, J lost 0 bases, and 11 bases lay in between. In germline, CDR1 is SGHTA, CDR2 FQGNSA.

This clonotype was seen many times. V is TRBV6-6 and J is TRBJ1-2; a possible D gene is TRBD1 (5 bases). The length of the CDR3 is 12 residues. The V end was cut by 0 bases, the J end by 8 bases, with 7 bases between. The germline V gene encodes CDR1 MNHNY and CDR2 SVGAGI (reference sequence). Here the CDR3 reads CASSYSGDGYTF. The CDR3 DNA sequence: TGTGCCAGCAGTTACTCTGGGGACGGCTACACCTTC.

This clonotype showed up many times. The chain uses TRBV27 and TRBJ2-1, with a tentative D call TRBD1 (6 bases). Germline V gives CDR1 MNHEY, CDR2 SMNVEV (reference sequence). The germline V and J ends were trimmed by 4 bases and 1 base, with 11 bases remaining between them. The CDR3 covers 15 residues. CDR3 loop: CASSSRQESYNEQFF. For the CDR3, the DNA is TGTGCCAGCAGTTCCAGACAGGAGTCCTACAATGAGCAGTTCTTC.

The rearrangement links TRBV7-3 to TRBJ2-3; D gene unclear. The CDR3 runs to 11 residues. Looked up from germline, CDR1 is SGHTA and CDR2 is FQGTGA. The ends were cut back, 4 bases at V and 7 bases at J, with 6 bases in the middle. The CDR3 DNA reads TGTGCCAGCAGCTCCTCAAATACGCAGTATTTT. It specifies CASSSSNTQYF.

A few counts support this clonotype. This may be a read error: a much more frequent sequence differs by one nucleotide. The rearrangement uses TRBV27 and TRBJ1-1; D not resolved. The CDR3 runs 13 residues. Trimming left V 3 bases short and J 6 bases short, with 11 bases between. Germline-derived CDR1 and CDR2 are MNHEY and SMNVEV (reference sequence). CDR3 loop: CASSFAGNAEAFF. CDR3 nucleotides: TGTGCCAGCAGTTTTGCAGGTAACGCTGAAGCTTTCTTT.

There are a few counts of this clonotype. The V and J genes are TRBV29-1 and TRBJ2-1; 11 positions match TRBD2. J gave up 6 bases and V 6 bases, and 7 bases lay outside the gene matches. The CDR3 runs to 14 residues. CDR1 is SQVTM and CDR2 is ANQGSEA in the germline V gene. The CDR3 region is CSVLLAGGSNEQFF. In DNA form, the CDR3 reads TGCAGCGTCCTTCTAGCGGGAGGCTCCAATGAGCAGTTCTTC.